This T cell receptor (beta chain) was profiled in a study of response to subunit inactivated influenza vaccine. General study findings and limits: Authors suggested that a seasonal influenza vaccination recruits few new T cells each time.

TCRdb passed the RT-PCR reads through MiXCR, listing each CDR3 protein once. Altogether around 790,000 distinct CDR3 sequences are present, 21% being singletons, with the ten largest covering 10%. Germline CDR1 is ENHRY and CDR2 is SYGVKD. V lost 3 bases to trimming and J lost 4 bases, with 6 bases between them. The CDR3 covers 12 residues. This clonotype was recorded a few times. The antigen is undetermined. The clonotype was recovered from a man in his fifties or sixties who received an inactivated influenza vaccine. The sequenced sample was PBMCs from blood, obtained about 5 days after vaccination. The chain combines TRBV10-3 with TRBJ1-1; perhaps TRBD1 as D (5 bases). CDR3 amino acids: CAISDGATEAFF. As DNA, the CDR3 is TGTGCCATCAGTGATGGGGCCACTGAAGCTTTCTTT.